This T cell receptor beta chain was captured in a study of blood T cells in healthy people across ages (dated by TCRdb to the mid-2010s). General notes on the study: Template switching captured roughly one uniquely barcoded TCR beta cDNA molecule per two T cells in model experiments. The study analyzed two additional independent replicas of 1 million unique cDNA reads from the same blood draw for two donors, one aged 18 to 30 and one aged 80 or older. Donors of different ages were randomly distributed across sequencing lanes to avoid experimental bias. Donors were grouped into four age groups: young (average roughly 15 years), middle-aged (over 35), aged (roughly 62) and long-lived (around 82). Using deep sequencing normalized with unique cDNA molecular identifiers, the study measured how TCR beta repertoire diversity changes with age.

The table lists this clonotype with a few counts. No antigen is known for it. No base quality values were provided; no much bigger clone lies one nucleotide off. The CDR3 numbers 16 residues from cysteine through phenylalanine. Only CDR3 DNA remains: 48 bases, in frame from the first base. For this chain, trimming is 6 bases at the V end and 4 bases at the J end, and the number of junction bases without a gene match is 9. Reading the germline V gene (reference sequence) gives CDR1 DFQATT and CDR2 SNEGSKA. Systemically healthy Caucasian individuals from Russia, 39 in total and aged roughly 6 to 95 years, were included as donors. Ten milliliters of peripheral blood were drawn from each donor into EDTA-treated Vacutainer tubes. Ficoll-Paque density-gradient centrifugation was used to isolate PBMCs, with at least 7 million per sample. Trizol reagent was used to extract total RNA from PBMCs, with at least 6 micrograms per sample. For every donor, flow cytometry on a PBMC aliquot measured the percentage of naive CD45RAhigh/CD27high T cells.

Libraries came from 5' RACE. Sequencing relied on an Illumina HiSeq 2500. The second PCR ran for roughly 7 to 12 cycles and used a J-beta primer mix along with a sample-barcoded 5' primer. A template-switch 5' adaptor carrying 12 random nucleotides introduced a unique molecular identifier onto each TCR beta cDNA molecule. Each sample yielded at least 3 million CDR3-containing paired-end reads. First-strand cDNA was synthesized from all RNA with the Mint cDNA synthesis kit, primed by a TRBC-specific oligonucleotide. Following uracil-DNA glycosylase treatment, a first 18-cycle PCR with universal primers M1SS and BC2_uni_R was performed on all cDNA. For the original study's pipeline: For normalization, 1 million high-quality reads, each with a distinct molecular identifier, were randomly selected from each sample. Reads with shared molecular identifiers were discarded instead of being binned into consensus sequences. MiTCR, run with a Q25 quality threshold and the strictest error-elimination algorithm, handled CDR3 identification, clonotype clustering and error correction. A nonparametric unseen species model using Euler transformation provided a lower-bound estimate of total TCR beta diversity. TCRdb took the public reads, trimmed them with fastp at Q25, ran MiXCR for clone calling and kept in-frame beta chains. Every CDR3 protein is listed once, alongside the most common genes and DNA of its rows. It is TCRdb's table, rather than the study itself, that gives the V and J calls and clone size. For this sample the table gives about 1,500,000 distinct CDR3 sequences, of which about 28% were detected only once. The ten most abundant clones make up less than 9.5% of the sample.

What the study reported, not specific to this receptor: Donor CMV infection status was unknown, potentially confounding age-related changes in expanded clonotypes. Estimates of total diversity based on one million sequenced T cells were regarded as lower bounds and as underestimates. Observed TCR beta diversity per million T cells fell roughly linearly with age, and a significant reduction was already apparent by age roughly 41. Compared with the aged group, the long-lived group had more naive CD4+ T cells, fewer expanded clones and increased TCR diversity, a pattern suggesting age selection. There was a strong correlation between observed TCR beta diversity and the percentage of naive T cells measured by flow cytometry. Because profiling used bulk unsorted PBMCs, naive and antigen-experienced compartments could not be compared conclusively.

Specimen: blood. The chain uses TRBV20-1 and TRBJ2-2, with 12 bases matching TRBD2. The TCR originated in a woman aged 30 to 39 in good health. The bases read TGCAGTGCCCCCATTCCGGGACTAGCGGGCACCGGGGAGCTGTTTTTT. Its protein reads: CSAPIPGLAGTGELFF.